This T cell receptor (beta chain) emerged from a study of blood T cell repertoires in COVID-19 (dated by TCRdb to 2019 to 2021). For the wider study: Samples covering the acute and convalescent phases of COVID-19 were provided by collaborators in the United States, Italy and Spain. The prospective study material was composed of cDNA or gDNA derived from T cells, B-cell-depleted T cells, or PBMCs. Subjects who had been exposed to COVID-19, were actively infected with it, or had recovered from it provided the deeply sampled blood TCRbeta repertoires that made up the dataset. A freely available public database, intended as a resource for researchers studying the immune response to SARS-CoV-2, is where the repertoires were released. The samples were drawn from the first 160 participants of the ongoing ImmuneRACE study and from 1,254 subjects provided by 6 global collaborators. Sample metadata almost always included a de-identified subject ID, COVID-19 status, age in years and sex. Where available, HLA class I and class II types were obtained from metadata supplied by the sample provider rather than from assay-based typing.

The CDR3 starts with the cysteine, ends with the phenylalanine, and has 13 residues. The CDR3 DNA has 39 bases and is translated from base 1. Via the germline V gene, CDR1 is SGDLS and CDR2 YYNGEE. Trimming costs V 0 bases and J 8 bases, and their ends lie 6 bases apart. Each collaborating institution followed its own protocols to collect whole blood in K2EDTA tubes. For TCRbeta analysis, collaborators shipped samples as frozen whole blood, isolated PBMCs, or DNA extracted from either of those sample types. TCRbeta CDR3 regions were amplified from genomic DNA using the immunoSEQ Assay, a bias-controlled multiplex PCR. Turning to the authors' computational methods: Nucleated cell counts per sample were estimated from amplification of reference gene primers within the assay. Sequence reads were collapsed and filtered to measure the absolute abundance of every unique TCRbeta CDR3 rearrangement. Productive Simpson clonality was computed per sample as the square root of Simpson's diversity index over productive rearrangements. TCRdb obtained this table from immuneACCESS and retained in-frame rearrangements with V and J assigned. These tables miss some clones; where compared with another copy, unresolved V genes account for less than half of the shortfall, and the remainder is unexplained. V and J calls and clone size follow that table, whereas D and trimming were derived from the DNA. This sample has 45,000 to 65,000 clones in its table, and more than 75% of those were observed once. The ten top clones hold approximately 8% of the sample.

The paper as a whole reports these results and caveats: How much clinical and demographic metadata was included differed by source and by participant, and the metadata was provided uncurated.

Turning to this clone: This receptor's antigen is unknown. The sample holds no much larger clone one base away, and base qualities are not on file.

This clonotype was sampled from a middle-aged man with active COVID-19. Sequencing used peripheral blood. The chain was built from TRBV9 and TRBJ1-6; the D gene cannot be named for sure. Here the CDR3 is given as CASSVGGDSPLHF. The bases read TGTGCCAGCAGCGTAGGGGGAGATTCACCCCTCCACTTT.